A single sample gave rise to the 24 T cell receptor beta chains below, sequenced in a study of blood T cell repertoires in COVID-19. Method: immunoSEQ multiplex PCR; TCRdb's copy keeps in-frame clones and lacks some. The sample carries 200,000 to 300,000 clones, 65% to 90% recorded once. The sample taken for sequencing was peripheral blood. The receptors stem from a man aged 25 to 45 with active or convalescent COVID-19.

CDR3 in amino acids: CASSSQTGALYEQYF. In nucleotides, the CDR3 is TGTGCCAGCAGTTCACAGACAGGGGCCCTCTACGAGCAGTACTTC. The chain carries TRBV11-2 and TRBJ2-7, with 8 bases aligning to TRBD1. The CDR3 has 15 amino acids. Germline V gene data show CDR1 as SGHAT and CDR2 as FQNNGV. Trimming at V came to 6 bases and at J to 3 bases, leaving 10 bases not matched to a gene. Based on the CDR3 plus reference TRBV11-2 and TRBJ2-7, the full variable domain is EAGVAQSPRYKIIEKRQSVAFWCNPISGHATLYWYQQILGQGPKLLIQFQNNGVVDDSQLPKDRFSAERLKGVDSTLKIQPAKLEDSAVYLCASSSQTGALYEQYFGPGTRLTVT.

This chain joins TRBV15 and TRBJ2-2; D call uncertain. This CDR3 is 15 amino acids long. CDR1 is LNHNV and CDR2 is YYDKDF in the germline V gene (reference sequence). V was cut by 1 base and J by 3 bases, with 9 bases left in between. In DNA form, the CDR3 reads TGTGCCACCAGCAGAGGCGATCGGGACACCGGGGAGCTGTTTTTT. Translated: CATSRGDRDTGELFF.

The V gene is TRBV7-2, the J gene TRBJ2-5, with TRBD2 matching 8 bases. Germline CDR1 SGHTA, CDR2 FQGNSA. This CDR3 has 14 amino acids. The J segment lost 5 bases and the V segment lost 5 bases, leaving 7 bases of the junction unmatched. DNA for the CDR3: TGTGCCAGCAGCCGGCGCGGGGGGCGGGAGACCCAGTACTTC. Translating it yields CASSRRGGRETQYF. Complete variable domain (other parts from reference TRBV7-2 and TRBJ2-5): GAGVSQSPSNKVTEKGKDVELRCDPISGHTALYWYRQSLGQGLEFLIYFQGNSAPDKSGLPSDRFSAERTGGSVSTLTIQRTQQEDSAVYLCASSRRGGRETQYFGPGTRLLVL.

This chain connects TRBV10-3 to TRBJ2-3, with 8 bases fitting TRBD2. This CDR3 has 17 amino acids. Looked up from germline, CDR1 is ENHRY and CDR2 is SYGVKD. Trimming removed 2 bases from V and 5 bases from J; junction bases left unmatched: 12. The CDR3 protein is CAISEPPGERGRDTQYF. In DNA, the CDR3 is TGTGCCATCAGTGAGCCCCCCGGAGAGCGGGGGAGAGATACGCAGTATTTT.

V gene TRBV7-8 combines with J gene TRBJ1-5; D is perhaps TRBD1 (6 bases). Germline values: CDR1 SGHVS, CDR2 FQNEAQ. The CDR3 consists of 15 residues. Trimming shortened V by 7 bases and J by 1 base, and 14 bases separated the two germline ends. CDR3 loop: CASIETRGSNQPQHF. The DNA for the CDR3 is TGTGCCAGCATCGAAACCAGGGGAAGCAATCAGCCCCAGCATTTT.

The V call is TRBV5-1, the J call TRBJ2-2; 10 nucleotides match TRBD2. Germline V lookup: CDR1 SGHRS, CDR2 YFSETQ. The CDR3 consists of 15 residues. Losses at the gene ends were 1 base for V and 5 bases for J; bases not matched to a gene: 2. CDR3 in amino acids: CASSLLAGATGELFF. Written as DNA, the CDR3 is TGCGCCAGCAGCTTGCTAGCGGGGGCTACCGGGGAGCTGTTTTTT.

The chain uses TRBV15 and TRBJ1-1; D possibly corresponds to TRBD1 (5 bases). Deletions cut 0 bases from V and 7 bases from J, with 12 bases between. Germline CDR1 is LNHNV and CDR2 is YYDKDF (reference sequence). The CDR3 covers 14 residues. Here the CDR3 DNA reads TGTGCCACCAGCAGAGACAGGGATTTAAGTGAAGCTTTCTTT. It is translated as CATSRDRDLSEAFF.

The rearrangement joins TRBV19 to TRBJ1-1; the D is unclear. Germline V gene sequence: CDR1 LNHDA, CDR2 SQIVND (reference sequence). The length of the CDR3 is 12 residues. Trimming removed 7 bases at V and 7 bases at J, with 13 bases between. CDR3 residues: CASTEGGLEAFF. The CDR3 DNA is TGTGCCAGTACCGAGGGAGGGCTTGAAGCTTTCTTT. The full variable domain, in which reference TRBV19 and TRBJ1-1 provide the parts outside the CDR3, is DGGITQSPKYLFRKEGQNVTLSCEQNLNHDAMYWYRQDPGQGLRLIYYSQIVNDFQKGDIAEGYSVSREKKESFPLTVTSAQKNPTAFYLCASTEGGLEAFFGQGTRLTVV.

The chain employs TRBV7-7 and TRBJ2-7, with 9 bases aligning to TRBD1. CDR1 and CDR2 (germline): SSHAT, FNYEAQ (reference sequence). There are 17 residues in the CDR3. With V trimmed by 6 bases and J by 0 bases, 12 bases remained unmatched. The CDR3, as DNA: TGTGCCAGCAGTCATCGTCCGGGACAGGGATCCTCCTACGAGCAGTACTTC. Its protein is CASSHRPGQGSSYEQYF.

This chain joins TRBV2 and TRBJ2-5; 9 bases are shared with TRBD2. J gave up 7 bases and V 3 bases, and 9 bases lay outside the gene matches. The germline V gene has CDR1 SNHLY and CDR2 FYNNEI. The CDR3 sequence is 15 residues long. CDR3 loop: CASSEGGGAVWTQYF. The CDR3 coding sequence is TGTGCCAGCAGTGAGGGCGGGGGGGCGGTATGGACCCAGTACTTC. The full variable domain, in which reference TRBV2 and TRBJ2-5 provide the parts outside the CDR3, is EPEVTQTPSHQVTQMGQEVILRCVPISNHLYFYWYRQILGQKVEFLVSFYNNEISEKSEIFDDQFSVERPDGSNFTLKIRSTKLEDSAMYFCASSEGGGAVWTQYFGPGTRLLVL.

The chain is built from TRBV5-1 and TRBJ2-3, with 9 positions matching TRBD2. This CDR3 has 18 residues. CDR1 and CDR2 from the germline V gene are SGHRS and YFSETQ. The ends lost 3 bases at V and 2 bases at J; junction bases unmatched: 13. CDR3 nucleotide sequence: TGCGCCAGCAGCTCCCAACCCTTAGCGGGGGACCTCACAGATACGCAGTATTTT. This translates into CASSSQPLAGDLTDTQYF.

J is TRBJ2-3 and V is TRBV6-4; possible D gene TRBD2, 7 bases. Trimming removed 2 bases at V and 1 base at J, with 10 bases between. The CDR3 is made up of 15 amino acids. In germline, CDR1 is MRHNA, CDR2 SNTAGT. The CDR3 is CASSDGGGGTDTQYF. CDR3 coding DNA: TGTGCCAGCAGTGACGGGGGGGGCGGCACAGATACGCAGTATTTT.

This chain links TRBV7-3 with TRBJ1-3, with a weak D call TRBD1 (5 bases). Per the germline V gene, CDR1 is SGHTA and CDR2 is FQGTGA. The V gene lost 1 base and the J gene lost 3 bases, with 22 bases spanning the gap. This CDR3 has 19 residues. The CDR3 region is CASSLILYLWTTFGNTIYF. Here the CDR3 DNA reads TGTGCCAGCAGCTTAATTCTATACTTGTGGACAACTTTTGGAAACACCATATATTTT.

The rearrangement uses TRBV11-2 and TRBJ1-6; D is undetermined. The CDR3 sequence is 19 residues long. Germline V gives CDR1 SGHAT, CDR2 FQNNGV. V dropped 1 base and J dropped 6 bases, with 22 bases sitting between them. The DNA of the CDR3 is TGTGCCAGCAGCTTAGGCAGTTTTGTAGGGAGTGAGAGTAATTCACCCCTCCACTTT. Translated: CASSLGSFVGSESNSPLHF.

This chain links TRBV19 with TRBJ1-6; 7 bases align to TRBD1. J gave up 8 bases and V 7 bases, and 11 bases lay outside the gene matches. This CDR3 contains 15 residues. CDR1 is LNHDA and CDR2 is SQIVND in the germline V gene (reference sequence). Written as DNA, the CDR3 is TGTGCCAGTAAATTGGCCGGACAGGAAGATTCACCCCTCCACTTT. Residues: CASKLAGQEDSPLHF. Complete variable domain (other parts from reference TRBV19 and TRBJ1-6): DGGITQSPKYLFRKEGQNVTLSCEQNLNHDAMYWYRQDPGQGLRLIYYSQIVNDFQKGDIAEGYSVSREKKESFPLTVTSAQKNPTAFYLCASKLAGQEDSPLHFGNGTRLTVT.

The rearrangement joins TRBV5-5 to TRBJ1-1; 7 bases agree with TRBD1. V gave up 3 bases and J gave up 4 bases; unmatched junction bases: 9. This CDR3 has 15 amino acids. Per the germline V gene, CDR1 is SGHKS and CDR2 is YYEKEE (reference sequence). The CDR3 reads CASSYLTGAGTEAFF. CDR3 nucleotides: TGTGCCAGCAGCTATTTAACAGGGGCTGGCACTGAAGCTTTCTTT.

Worth noting for this clone: Compared with germline, one end of the junction differs, possibly owing to a read error. The chain uses TRBV15 and TRBJ1-4; 7 bases map to TRBD1. In germline, CDR1 is LNHNV, CDR2 YYDKDF (reference sequence). The CDR3 length is 11 residues. The CDR3 region is CATSRDRTDPF. Here the CDR3 DNA reads TGTGCCACCAGCAGGGACAGGACGGACCCTTTT.

This sequence joins TRBV5-6 and TRBJ2-6, with TRBD1 as a possible D gene (6 bases). The V gene lost 7 bases and the J gene lost 0 bases, with 20 bases spanning the gap. The germline CDR1 and CDR2 sequences are SGHDT and YYEEEE. The CDR3 sequence is 18 residues long. CDR3 bases: TGTGCCAGCGGTGGACAGAATTTCTATAGCTCTGGGGCCAACGTCCTGACTTTC. This translates into CASGGQNFYSSGANVLTF.

The chain links TRBV10-1 to TRBJ1-4; D gene uncertain. Trimming left V 3 bases short and J 7 bases short, with 9 bases between. CDR3 length: 13 residues. CDR1 WNHNN and CDR2 SYGVQD come from the germline V gene (reference sequence). The CDR3 DNA sequence: TGCGCCAGCAGTGAATATCTTTCTGAAAAACTGTTTTTT. Protein product: CASSEYLSEKLFF.

The V call is TRBV3-1 (or the pseudogene TRBV3-2), the J call TRBJ1-1, with D uncertain. This CDR3 has 11 residues. Trimming took off 3 bases at V and 8 bases at J, with 7 bases between the two ends. Germline V lookup: CDR1 LGHDT, CDR2 YNNKEL (reference sequence). CDR3 nucleotides: TGTGCCAGCAGCCACACCGCGGAAGCTTTCTTT. As protein: CASSHTAEAFF.

V gene TRBV29-1 combines with J gene TRBJ1-1; D unclear. Germline V CDR1 and CDR2: SQVTM, ANQGSEA. This CDR3 spans 13 amino acids. Trimming took off 3 bases at V and 1 base at J, with 9 bases between the two ends. CDR3 sequence reads: CSVEMAKNTEAFF. The CDR3 DNA follows: TGCAGCGTTGAGATGGCAAAGAACACTGAAGCTTTCTTT.

The DNA for the CDR3 is TGTGCCAGCAGCGTAGACTCGGACTATGGCTACACCTTC. Translation: CASSVDSDYGYTF. The V gene is TRBV9, the J gene TRBJ1-2, with no clear D. This CDR3 has 13 amino acids. V dropped 0 bases and J dropped 3 bases, with 6 bases sitting between them. Per germline, CDR1 SGDLS and CDR2 YYNGEE.

This clone was counted once. The chain combines TRBV5-1 with TRBJ2-7; 10 bases agree with TRBD2. J was trimmed by 5 bases and V by 3 bases; bases with no gene match: 8. From germline, CDR1 is SGHRS and CDR2 YFSETQ. The CDR3 consists of 15 residues. In nucleotides, the CDR3 is TGCGCCAGCAGCTCTAAAGCGGGGGGGCCCAACGAGCAGTACTTC. Its protein is CASSSKAGGPNEQYF.

The chain carries TRBV5-3 and TRBJ2-7; 8 bases agree with TRBD1. TRBV5-3 carries the ORF label, with uncertain function. CDR3 length equals 17 residues. J lost 3 bases, V lost 4 bases, and 15 bases had no gene match. The CDR3 is CARSDTLKTGAFYEQYF. The CDR3 DNA is TGTGCCAGAAGCGATACCCTTAAGACAGGGGCTTTCTACGAGCAGTACTTC.